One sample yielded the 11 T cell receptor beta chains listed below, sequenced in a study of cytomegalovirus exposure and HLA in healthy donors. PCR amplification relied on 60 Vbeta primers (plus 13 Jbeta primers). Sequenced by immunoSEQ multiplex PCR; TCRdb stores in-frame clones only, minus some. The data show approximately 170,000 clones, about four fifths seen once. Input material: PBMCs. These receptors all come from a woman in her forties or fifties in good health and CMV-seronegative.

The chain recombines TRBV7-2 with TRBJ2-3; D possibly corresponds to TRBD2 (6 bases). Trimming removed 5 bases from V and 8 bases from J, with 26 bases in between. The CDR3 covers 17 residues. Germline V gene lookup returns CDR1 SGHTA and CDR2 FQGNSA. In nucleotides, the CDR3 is TGTGCCAGCAGCACATACCCCGGGAGTGCACGCCGGGGTACGCAGTATTTT. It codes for CASSTYPGSARRGTQYF.

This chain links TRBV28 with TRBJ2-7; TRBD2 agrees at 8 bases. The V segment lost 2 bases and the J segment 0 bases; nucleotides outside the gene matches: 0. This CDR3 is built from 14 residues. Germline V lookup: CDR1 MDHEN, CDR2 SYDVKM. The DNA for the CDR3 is TGTGCCAGCAGTTTAAGCGGGAGCTCCTACGAGCAGTACTTC. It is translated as CASSLSGSSYEQYF.

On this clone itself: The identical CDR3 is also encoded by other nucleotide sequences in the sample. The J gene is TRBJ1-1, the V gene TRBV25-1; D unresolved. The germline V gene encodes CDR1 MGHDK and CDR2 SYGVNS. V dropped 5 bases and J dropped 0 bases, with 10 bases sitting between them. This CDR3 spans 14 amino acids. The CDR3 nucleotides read TGTGCCAGCAGTCGTGGAGACCTGAACACTGAAGCTTTCTTT. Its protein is CASSRGDLNTEAFF.

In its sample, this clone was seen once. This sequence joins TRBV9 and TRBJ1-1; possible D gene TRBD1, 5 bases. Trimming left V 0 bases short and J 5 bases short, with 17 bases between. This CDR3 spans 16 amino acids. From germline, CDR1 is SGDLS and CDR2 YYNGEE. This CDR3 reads CASSVGSGGVYTEAFF. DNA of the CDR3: TGTGCCAGCAGCGTAGGTTCGGGGGGGGTATATACTGAAGCTTTCTTT.

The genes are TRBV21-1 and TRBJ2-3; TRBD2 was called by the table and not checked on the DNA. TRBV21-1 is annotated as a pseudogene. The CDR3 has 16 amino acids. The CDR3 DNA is TGTGCCAGCAGCAACACTAGCGGGAGGGCGGGAGATACGCAGTATTTT. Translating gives CASSNTSGRAGDTQYF.

The CDR3 coding sequence is TGTGCCAGCAGCCTGACCCTTCGGACAGCTAATGGCTACACCTTC. Translation gives CASSLTLRTANGYTF. This chain links TRBV28 with TRBJ1-2, with D possibly being TRBD1 (6 bases). The CDR3 runs 15 residues. V was trimmed by 6 bases and J by 6 bases, leaving 20 bases between them. Germline CDR1 is MDHEN and CDR2 is SYDVKM.

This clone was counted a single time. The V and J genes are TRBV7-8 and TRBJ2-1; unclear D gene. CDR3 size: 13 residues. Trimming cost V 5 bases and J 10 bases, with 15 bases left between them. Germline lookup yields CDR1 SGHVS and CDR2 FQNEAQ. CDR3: CASSPDLGREQFF. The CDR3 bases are TGTGCCAGCAGCCCTGACCTGGGCCGGGAGCAGTTCTTC.

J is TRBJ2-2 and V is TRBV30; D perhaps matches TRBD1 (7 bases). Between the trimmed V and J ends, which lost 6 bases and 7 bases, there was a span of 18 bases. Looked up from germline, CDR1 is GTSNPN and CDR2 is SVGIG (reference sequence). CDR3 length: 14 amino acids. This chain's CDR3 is CACSNRGAGGELFF. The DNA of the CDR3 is TGTGCCTGCAGTAACAGGGGAGCGGGCGGGGAGCTGTTTTTT.

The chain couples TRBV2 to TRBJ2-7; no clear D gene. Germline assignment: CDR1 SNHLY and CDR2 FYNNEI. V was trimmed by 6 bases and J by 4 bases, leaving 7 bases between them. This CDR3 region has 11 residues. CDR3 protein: CASSVVYEQYF. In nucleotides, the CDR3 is TGTGCCAGCAGCGTTGTATACGAGCAGTACTTC.

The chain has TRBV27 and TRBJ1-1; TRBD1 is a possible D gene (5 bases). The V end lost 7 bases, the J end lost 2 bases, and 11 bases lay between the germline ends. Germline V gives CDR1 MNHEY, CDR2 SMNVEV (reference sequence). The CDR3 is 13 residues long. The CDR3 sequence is CASTGGVNTEAFF. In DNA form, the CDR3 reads TGTGCCAGCACCGGGGGGGTTAACACTGAAGCTTTCTTT.

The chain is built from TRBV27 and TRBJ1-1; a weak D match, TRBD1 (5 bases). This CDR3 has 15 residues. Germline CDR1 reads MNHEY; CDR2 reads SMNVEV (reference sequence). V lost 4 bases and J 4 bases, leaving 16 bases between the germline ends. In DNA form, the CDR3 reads TGTGCCAGCAGTTACAGAAAACAGGTGACCACTGAAGCTTTCTTT. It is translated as CASSYRKQVTTEAFF.